The clone carrying this TCR beta chain was observed a few times. What it recognizes is unknown. The data were taken from a study of T-cell memory formation after mild COVID-19. Study information: The TCR clusters were mostly specific to one donor.

The authors produced TCR alpha and TCR beta cDNA libraries with sample barcodes and UMIs by 5'RACE using constant-segment primers. MiXCR was run by TCRdb on the 5' RACE reads, yielding one entry per CDR3 protein. The table shows roughly 370,000 distinct CDR3 sequences, with 16% occurring only once. Study results and caveats: For contracting clones, CD4+ ones sat mainly in CM and EM, CD8+ in EMRA. Clones that got smaller from day 15 to 85 had even CD4/CD8, while clones growing later tipped toward CD4+.

Specimen: PBMCs or a T cell subset sorted from them (not recorded which). The clonotype comes from a man between 18 and 29 years old who had mild COVID-19 (a few samples of this study predate the infection). Cell type and time point are not known.

As DNA, the CDR3 is TGTGCCAGCAGCTTAGTGACTAGCGGGGATAACACCGGGGAGCTGTTTTTT. Encoded protein: CASSLVTSGDNTGELFF. The chain combines TRBV7-9 with TRBJ2-2, with TRBD2 matching 11 bases. V gave up 1 base and J gave up 2 bases; unmatched junction bases: 3. In germline, CDR1 is SEHNR, CDR2 FQNEAQ (reference sequence). CDR3 length equals 17 residues. Full variable domain (rest looked up from reference TRBV7-9 and TRBJ2-2): DTGVSQNPRHKITKRGQNVTFRCDPISEHNRLYWYRQTLGQGPEFLTYFQNEAQLEKSRLLSDRFSAERPKGSFSTLEIQRTEQGDSAMYLCASSLVTSGDNTGELFFGEGSRLTVL.